Presented here are 26 T cell receptor beta chains from one specimen sequenced in a study of blood T cell repertoires in COVID-19. TCRdb's table, derived via immunoSEQ multiplex PCR, lists solely in-frame clones and lacks some. The sample has 150,000 to 200,000 clones; approximately 79% are singletons. The specimen was peripheral blood. Source of these receptors: a man aged 50-59 years who had recovered from COVID-19.

In this sample, this clone turned up a few times. The chain recombines TRBV19 with TRBJ2-6; D might be TRBD2 (5 bases). The germline gives CDR1 LNHDA, CDR2 SQIVND (reference sequence). Trimming removed 2 bases at V and 1 base at J, with 9 bases between. The CDR3 has 16 amino acids. The CDR3 nucleotides are TGTGCCAGTAGTATAAGGTCGGGATCTGGGGCCAACGTCCTGACTTTC. Protein sequence: CASSIRSGSGANVLTF.

The chain uses TRBV24-1 and TRBJ1-2, with 10 nucleotides matching TRBD1. Germline CDR1 KGHDR, CDR2 SFDVKD. V was pared by 4 bases and J by 2 bases, with 3 bases of the junction left unmatched. The CDR3 extends over 15 amino acids. The CDR3 coding sequence is TGTGCCACCAGTGACGACAGGGGGCTGAACTATGGCTACACCTTC. This sequence encodes CATSDDRGLNYGYTF.

This clone was seen a handful of times. The gene calls are TRBV7-8 and TRBJ2-3, with 7 positions matching TRBD2. The CDR3 sequence is 15 residues long. Germline V gene lookup returns CDR1 SGHVS and CDR2 FQNEAQ. With V trimmed by 1 base and J by 5 bases, 6 bases remained unmatched. The CDR3 loop reads CASSLGGRIGDTQYF. For the CDR3, the DNA is TGTGCCAGCAGCTTAGGCGGGAGAATAGGAGATACGCAGTATTTT.

The J gene is TRBJ1-1, the V gene TRBV5-1; 11 nucleotides line up with TRBD1. V was pared by 2 bases and J by 1 base, with 13 bases of the junction left unmatched. This CDR3 contains 19 residues. The V gene's germline CDR1 is SGHRS and CDR2 YFSETQ. The CDR3 coding sequence is TGCGCCAGCAGCTTCCCTCGGGACAGGGGGAGACCGGGGAACACTGAAGCTTTCTTT. The encoded protein is CASSFPRDRGRPGNTEAFF.

The chain links TRBV4-3 to TRBJ2-2; maybe TRBD1 (5 bases). CDR3 length: 16 amino acids. In germline, CDR1 is LGHNA, CDR2 YSLEER. Trimming cost V 4 bases and J 4 bases, with 16 bases left between them. The CDR3 DNA is TGCGCCAGCAGCCTACTTTCCAGGGTGGCCACCGGGGAGCTGTTTTTT. This codes for CASSLLSRVATGELFF.

This clone was seen a handful of times. The chain employs TRBV2 and TRBJ2-3, with 7 positions matching TRBD2. The CDR3 is 14 residues long. CDR1 SNHLY and CDR2 FYNNEI come from the germline V gene. Trimming at V came to 4 bases and at J to 0 bases, leaving 1 base not matched to a gene. The CDR3 DNA sequence: TGTGCCAGCAGTGCTAGCGGCAGCACAGATACGCAGTATTTT. Translated: CASSASGSTDTQYF.

Remarks on this clone: One end of the junction does not line up with germline, which may come from a read error. The chain recombines TRBV5-1 with TRBJ2-5; 10 bases map to TRBD2. The CDR3 length is 16 residues. Germline V gene sequence: CDR1 SGHRS, CDR2 YFSETQ. The CDR3 sequence is CASSLGTSGAQETQYF. DNA for the CDR3: TGCGCCAGCAGTTTGGGTACTAGCGGGGCTCAAGAGACCCAGTACTTC.

The rearrangement links TRBV5-1 to TRBJ2-1, with 12 bases that match TRBD2. Germline V gene lookup returns CDR1 SGHRS and CDR2 YFSETQ. The CDR3 length is 16 residues. Trimming took 0 bases from V and 4 from J; bases not matched to a gene: 2. CDR3 sequence (DNA): TGCGCCAGCAGCTTGGAAGGACTAGCGGGATACAATGAGCAGTTCTTC. Its translation is CASSLEGLAGYNEQFF.

The table lists this clone with a count of one. The genes are TRBV6-5 and TRBJ1-3; tentative D call: TRBD1 (5 bases). Germline assignment: CDR1 MNHEY and CDR2 SVGAGI. V gave up 6 bases and J gave up 4 bases, with 13 bases separating them. CDR3 length: 14 amino acids. CDR3 nucleotide sequence: TGTGCCAGCAGGCATCAGGGATCCGGAAACACCATATATTTT. It codes for CASRHQGSGNTIYF.

This clone was observed once. V is TRBV11-3 and J is TRBJ2-3, with 8 bases matching TRBD2. The ends lost 4 bases at V and 2 bases at J; junction bases unmatched: 14. Germline values: CDR1 SGHNT, CDR2 YENEEA. The length of the CDR3 is 18 residues. CDR3 sequence (DNA): TGTGCCAGCAGCTCCCGGACTAGCTTGGGCCACGACACAGATACGCAGTATTTT. Amino acid sequence: CASSSRTSLGHDTDTQYF.

The V gene is TRBV29-1, the J gene TRBJ1-1, with D possibly TRBD1 on 6 matching bases. Per the germline V gene, CDR1 is SQVTM and CDR2 is ANQGSEA. This CDR3 has 13 residues. Deletions cut 0 bases from V and 11 bases from J, with 16 bases between. DNA for the CDR3: TGCAGCGTTGAAGATTCGGGAGGGGGTGTTGCTTTCTTT. Encoded protein: CSVEDSGGGVAFF.

The rearrangement uses TRBV28 and TRBJ1-2; the D gene is possibly TRBD1 (6 bases). The V gene lost 7 bases and the J gene lost 2 bases, with 14 bases spanning the gap. Germline lookup yields CDR1 MDHEN and CDR2 SYDVKM. The CDR3 is made up of 14 amino acids. CDR3: CASTLGQRNYGYTF. DNA of the CDR3: TGTGCCAGCACACTTGGACAGAGAAACTATGGCTACACCTTC.

The rearrangement links TRBV14 to TRBJ2-1; D is perhaps TRBD1 (6 bases). Germline CDR1 reads SGHDN; CDR2 reads FVKESK. V lost 4 bases and J 6 bases, leaving 10 bases between the germline ends. There are 13 residues in the CDR3. CDR3 loop: CASSRLDSNEQFF. The CDR3 nucleotides are TGTGCCAGCAGCCGCTTGGACAGCAATGAGCAGTTCTTC.

This clone was recorded only once. The chain uses TRBV11-3 and TRBJ2-3; D gene unclear. The CDR3 sequence is 13 residues long. Between the trimmed V and J ends, which lost 2 bases and 0 bases, there was a span of 3 bases. Germline-derived CDR1 and CDR2 are SGHNT and YENEEA. The CDR3 here is CASSLSSTDTQYF. DNA of the CDR3: TGTGCCAGCAGCTTAAGCAGCACAGATACGCAGTATTTT.

This rearrangement joins TRBV11-1 to TRBJ2-1, with 8 bases aligning to TRBD2. The length of the CDR3 is 16 residues. The junction had 6 bases not matched to a gene; V was cut back by 2 bases and J by 3 bases. CDR1 is SGHAT, CDR2 FQDESV, per germline (reference sequence). The CDR3 coding sequence is TGTGCCAGCAGCTTAAATCCGGGACTAGACTACAATGAGCAGTTCTTC. Its protein is CASSLNPGLDYNEQFF.

This clone was detected a few times. The genes are TRBV3-1 (or the pseudogene TRBV3-2) and TRBJ2-5; D remains unclear. Trimming left V 3 bases short and J 0 bases short, with 8 bases between. The CDR3 covers 14 residues. CDR1 and CDR2 from the germline V gene are LGHDT and YNNKEL (reference sequence). The chain's CDR3 is CASSQPRNQETQYF. Written as DNA, the CDR3 is TGTGCCAGCAGCCAGCCTAGGAACCAAGAGACCCAGTACTTC.

The chain couples TRBV3-1 (or the pseudogene TRBV3-2) to TRBJ1-2, with a tentative D call TRBD1 (5 bases). Germline V gene sequence: CDR1 LGHDT, CDR2 YNNKEL (reference sequence). The V and J ends lost 8 bases and 1 base respectively, with 8 bases between them. The CDR3 is 12 residues long. CDR3 amino acids: CASGGSNYGYTF. CDR3 in DNA: TGTGCCAGCGGGGGGAGTAACTATGGCTACACCTTC.

The chain links TRBV6-5 to TRBJ2-2; tentatively, D is TRBD1 (6 bases). Germline CDR1 and CDR2: MNHEY and SVGAGI. The CDR3 extends over 14 amino acids. The V end was cut by 6 bases, the J end by 3 bases, with 11 bases between. CDR3: CASRPQGHTGELFF. The CDR3 DNA sequence: TGTGCCAGCAGGCCCCAGGGGCACACCGGGGAGCTGTTTTTT.

V and J are TRBV9 and TRBJ2-3; tentative D call: TRBD2 (5 bases). Trimming left V 4 bases short and J 3 bases short, with 15 bases between. Looked up from germline, CDR1 is SGDLS and CDR2 is YYNGEE. The CDR3 has 15 residues. The DNA of the CDR3 is TGTGCCAGCAGCCCTGCCGGACTCGAGACAGATACGCAGTATTTT. As protein: CASSPAGLETDTQYF.

The chain couples TRBV10-3 to TRBJ2-3; 11 positions agree with TRBD2. The CDR3 spans 16 residues. Germline CDR1 and CDR2: ENHRY and SYGVKD. Trimming removed 2 bases from V and 1 base from J; junction bases left unmatched: 2. In DNA form, the CDR3 reads TGTGCCATCAGTGAGGTTAGCGGGAGGGGCACAGATACGCAGTATTTT. Its protein is CAISEVSGRGTDTQYF.

This clone appeared once. V gene TRBV19 combines with J gene TRBJ2-7; maybe TRBD1 (5 bases). V was clipped by 3 bases and J by 1 base, with 13 bases between them. The CDR3 sequence is 15 residues long. Germline CDR1 reads LNHDA; CDR2 reads SQIVND (reference sequence). The CDR3: CASSILPGKSYEQYF. In DNA, the CDR3 is TGTGCCAGTAGTATTTTGCCAGGGAAGTCCTACGAGCAGTACTTC.

The chain joins TRBV2 to TRBJ1-2; 7 nucleotides agree with TRBD1. V dropped 6 bases and J dropped 8; count of bases not matched to a gene: 15. Germline V lookup: CDR1 SNHLY, CDR2 FYNNEI. CDR3 length equals 15 residues. CDR3 amino acids: CASRERYRGLEGYTF. CDR3 DNA: TGTGCCAGCAGGGAACGTTACAGGGGATTAGAGGGCTACACCTTC.

V gene TRBV7-9 combines with J gene TRBJ2-5; maybe TRBD1 (6 bases). Germline V gene data show CDR1 as SEHNR and CDR2 as FQNEAQ (reference sequence). This CDR3 spans 17 amino acids. Between the trimmed V and J ends, which lost 5 bases and 1 base, there was a span of 20 bases. The CDR3 spells CASSGSIGGGPQETQYF. The CDR3 DNA reads as TGTGCCAGCAGCGGATCTATAGGGGGTGGCCCCCAAGAGACCCAGTACTTC. Together with reference TRBV7-9 and TRBJ2-5, the CDR3 gives the full variable domain: DTGVSQNPRHKITKRGQNVTFRCDPISEHNRLYWYRQTLGQGPEFLTYFQNEAQLEKSRLLSDRFSAERPKGSFSTLEIQRTEQGDSAMYLCASSGSIGGGPQETQYFGPGTRLLVL.

The chain links TRBV5-1 to TRBJ1-1; no reliable D call. The V gene's germline CDR1 is SGHRS and CDR2 YFSETQ. The CDR3 totals 14 residues. Trimming stripped 0 bases from V and 6 bases from J, with 12 bases between. The CDR3 DNA is TGCGCCAGCAGCTTGGCCAGAGGGCGCGCTGAAGCTTTCTTT. Translation: CASSLARGRAEAFF.

In its sample, this clone was seen a few times. This chain uses TRBV7-3 with TRBJ2-2, with D tentatively TRBD2 (6 bases). Germline V gene sequence: CDR1 SGHTA, CDR2 FQGTGA. Trimming left V 4 bases short and J 6 bases short, with 9 bases between. There are 13 residues in the CDR3. The CDR3 DNA is TGTGCCAGCAGCTCCCCGGGGGCCGGGGAGCTGTTTTTT. Translation: CASSSPGAGELFF.

This clone has a single count. This chain uses TRBV3-1 (or the pseudogene TRBV3-2) with TRBJ1-1; D is possibly TRBD1 (5 bases). V was pared by 1 base and J by 1 base, with 10 bases between. CDR1 is LGHDT, CDR2 YNNKEL, per germline (reference sequence). The CDR3 consists of 15 residues. In nucleotides, the CDR3 is TGTGCCAGCAGCCAAGTGTCAGGGAAGAACACTGAAGCTTTCTTT. It yields the protein CASSQVSGKNTEAFF.